The rows below give T cell receptor beta chains drawn from one sample of a study of blood T cell repertoires in COVID-19. Repertoires were generated with immunoSEQ multiplex PCR, while TCRdb's copy carries only in-frame clones and drops some. Of approximately 310,000 clones in the sample, 85% are singletons; the top ten hold 1.9%. The specimen was PBMCs or T cells enriched from blood (not recorded which). These receptors all stem from a woman aged 25 to 45 who had been exposed to COVID-19. The conserved cysteine and the conserved F or W are not part of the CDR3 here. A D gene is named only where the DNA matches it firmly. Not all rows give a size; the values are once, few, many and, for expanded clones, a class.

d_call,v_call,j_call,clone_size,cdr3_aa
TRBD1,TRBV13,TRBJ1-3,.,ASSRQGAGNTIY
.,TRBV30,TRBJ1-1,.,AWAYYRENTEAF
TRBD2,TRBV9,TRBJ2-7,.,ASNRDWTSGIYEQY
.,TRBV7-3,TRBJ2-3,.,ASSSYGDTQY
TRBD2,TRBV27,TRBJ2-7,.,ATTTPGTSGSRKY
TRBD2,TRBV7-3,TRBJ2-1,.,ASSWTSGRAFHEQF
TRBD2,TRBV2,TRBJ2-1,.,ASSERTSLTNEQF
.,TRBV6-5,TRBJ1-1,.,ASSYGANEAF
TRBD1,TRBV2,TRBJ1-5,.,ASSPDRIGQPQH
.,TRBV27,TRBJ2-3,.,ASSLGRTDTQY
.,TRBV4-1,TRBJ2-2,.,ASSRTGLNTGELF
.,TRBV28,TRBJ1-4,.,ASSRTKANGRPNEKLF
.,TRBV7-3,TRBJ2-1,.,ASSLEASNEQF
.,TRBV7-9,TRBJ1-4,.,ASSLGGEKLF
.,TRBV24-1,TRBJ1-2,.,ATSDQQGRGYT
.,TRBV5-6,TRBJ1-1,.,ASSWREGGTEAF
TRBD1,TRBV4-1,TRBJ2-1,.,ASSGNRGFRNEQF
.,TRBV20-1,TRBJ1-5,.,SARASGTQH
.,TRBV29-1,TRBJ1-5,.,SVGDKSNQPQH
.,TRBV3-1/TRBV3-2,TRBJ2-2,.,ASSQAGNTGELF
.,TRBV30,TRBJ1-2,.,AWSVRTDGYT
.,TRBV11-2,TRBJ2-5,.,ASSSTKYTGHRQETQY
.,TRBV3-1/TRBV3-2,TRBJ2-7,.,ASSQSQGTEQY
TRBD2,TRBV27,TRBJ2-3,.,ASSRTGTSGLEDTQY
TRBD2,TRBV10-3,TRBJ2-1,.,AIRETSGIRPLAIGEQF
.,TRBV5-1,TRBJ1-2,.,ASCPGRGTLDGYT
.,TRBV2,TRBJ1-1,.,ASRQQGMNTEAF
.,TRBV10-3,TRBJ2-6,.,AISRTVSGANVLT
.,TRBV11-1,TRBJ2-2,.,ASSLGRGANTGELF
.,TRBV6-5,TRBJ1-2,.,ASSYRDTHGYT
.,TRBV28,TRBJ1-5,.,ASSSIENSNQPQH
.,TRBV6-5,TRBJ1-2,once,ASSITGYGYT
TRBD1,TRBV27,TRBJ2-7,.,ASTRTGAYEQY
.,TRBV3-1/TRBV3-2,TRBJ2-2,.,ASSQEDHRAGELF
TRBD1,TRBV9,TRBJ1-1,.,ASSVEQTGGDKVGFTEAF
.,TRBV5-1,TRBJ1-5,few,ASSFSGNQPQH
TRBD1,TRBV11-2,TRBJ2-7,once,ASSLGTDDYEQY
TRBD2,TRBV27,TRBJ2-7,.,ASTQASGPYEQY
.,TRBV21-1,TRBJ2-5,.,ASSMTSEETQY
TRBD1,TRBV2,TRBJ2-7,.,ASSNRGYEQY
.,TRBV18,TRBJ1-3,.,ASSPVQSSGNTIY
.,TRBV27,TRBJ2-7,.,ASSSGLEGYEQY
TRBD2,TRBV19,TRBJ2-3,.,ASSIRGGGSADTQY
.,TRBV9,TRBJ2-2,.,ASSVLQENTGELF
TRBD1,TRBV28,TRBJ1-1,.,ASSPNRGNTEAF